Listed here are 8 T cell receptor beta chains from one sample, sequenced in a study of vaccination effects on CD4 cells after COVID-19. Using immunoSEQ multiplex PCR, the repertoire was profiled, and TCRdb retains in-frame clones only, with some absent. The sample contains 70,000 or so clones, approximately 74% of which appear only once. Their antigens remain unidentified. Within the ViraFEST assay, antigen-specific CD4+ T cells underwent expansion with viral peptide pools prior to sequencing. It was after 10 days of culture that CD4+ T cells were isolated. Neither prior SARS-CoV-2 infection nor positive nucleocapsid antibodies were present in the vaccine recipients. Sequences were derived from CD4+ T cells from PBMCs cultured with HCoV-NL63 spike peptides, sampled before COVID-19 vaccination. These receptors originate from a human donor who received a COVID-19 vaccine.

The sample holds a few counts of this clone. The chain carries TRBV5-1 and TRBJ2-1, with D possibly being TRBD1 (5 bases). Looked up from germline, CDR1 is SGHRS and CDR2 is YFSETQ. V shed 0 bases and J shed 9 bases, with 16 bases lying between them. The CDR3 runs to 15 residues. Here the CDR3 DNA reads TGCGCCAGCAGCTTGGCGGACAACCAGGTCCGTGAGCAGTTCTTC. It yields the protein CASSLADNQVREQFF. Combining the CDR3 with reference TRBV5-1 and TRBJ2-1 gives the whole variable domain KAGVTQTPRYLIKTRGQQVTLSCSPISGHRSVSWYQQTPGQGLQFLFEYFSETQRNKGNFPGRFSGRQFSNSRSEMNVSTLELGDSALYLCASSLADNQVREQFFGPGTRLTVL.

This clone was counted between two and nine times. The chain couples TRBV2 to TRBJ2-7, with D unclear. The CDR3 has 12 amino acids. V shed 4 bases and J shed 4 bases, with 8 bases lying between them. Germline CDR1 is SNHLY and CDR2 is FYNNEI. The CDR3 coding sequence is TGTGCCAGCAGTGGGACCGCATACGAGCAGTACGTC. Its translation is CASSGTAYEQYV.

This chain connects TRBV12-3 or TRBV12-4 to TRBJ1-2, with no clear D. This CDR3 spans 13 amino acids. Deletions cut 7 bases from V and 2 bases from J, with 11 bases between. CDR3 nucleotide sequence: TGTGCCAGCACCCCCCAGGTGAACTATGGCTACACCTTC. Residues: CASTPQVNYGYTF.

This clone was recorded once. V and J are TRBV2 and TRBJ1-1; D gene uncertain. V lost 8 bases to trimming and J lost 1 base, with 11 bases between them. Germline lookup yields CDR1 SNHLY and CDR2 FYNNEI. This CDR3 region has 13 residues. The chain's CDR3 is CASGLAENTEAFF. The CDR3 DNA sequence: TGTGCCAGCGGGCTGGCGGAGAACACTGAAGCTTTCTTT. Supplemented by reference TRBV2 and TRBJ1-1, the full variable domain reads EPEVTQTPSHQVTQMGQEVILRCVPISNHLYFYWYRQILGQKVEFLVSFYNNEISEKSEIFDDQFSVERPDGSNFTLKIRSTKLEDSAMYFCASGLAENTEAFFGQGTRLTVV.

Here the CDR3 reads CASSPSVTSNTGELFF. The CDR3 DNA follows: TGTGCCAGCAGCCCGTCGGTGACTAGCAACACCGGGGAGCTGTTTTTT. The V gene is TRBV6-4, the J gene TRBJ2-2, with 7 bases lining up with TRBD2. The CDR3 has 16 amino acids. Germline CDR1 MRHNA, CDR2 SNTAGT. V trimming: 6 bases; J trimming: 2 bases; junction bases outside the gene matches: 9.

The rearrangement joins TRBV7-7 to TRBJ2-2; D not resolved. Germline CDR1 SSHAT, CDR2 FNYEAQ (reference sequence). The CDR3 has 16 amino acids. Trimming stripped 4 bases from V and 1 base from J, with 13 bases between. The CDR3 here is CASSSFPGLNTGELFF. Written as DNA, the CDR3 is TGTGCCAGCAGCTCGTTCCCGGGTCTGAACACCGGGGAGCTGTTTTTT.

In its sample, this clone was seen once. The chain couples TRBV5-6 to TRBJ2-7, with 7 bases that match TRBD1. The CDR3 is 15 amino acids. Germline V gene data show CDR1 as SGHDT and CDR2 as YYEEEE. With V trimmed by 0 bases and J by 3 bases, 6 bases remained unmatched. The CDR3 region has the DNA TGTGCCAGCAGCTTGGGACAGGGACGGCTCTACGAGCAGTACGTC. It codes for CASSLGQGRLYEQYV.

The chain has TRBV5-1 and TRBJ1-4; D may be TRBD1 (5 bases). In germline, CDR1 is SGHRS, CDR2 YFSETQ. Between the trimmed V and J ends, which lost 0 bases and 7 bases, there was a span of 13 bases. The CDR3 loop spans 15 amino acids. CDR3 loop: CASSLGLGLGEKLFF. For the CDR3, the DNA is TGCGCCAGCAGCTTGGGATTGGGGCTCGGTGAAAAACTGTTTTTT.